This T cell receptor beta chain appears in the sequencing data of a study of cytomegalovirus exposure and HLA in healthy donors. CDR3 length equals 12 residues. CDR1 MNHEY and CDR2 SVGAGI come from the germline V gene. This clone was detected only once. One end of the junction fails to match germline, which may point to a read error. Primers: 60 Vbeta forward and 13 Jbeta reverse. Libraries were prepared by immunoSEQ multiplex PCR; TCRdb keeps only in-frame clonotypes and omits some of them. The repertoire has about 86,000 clones, more than 75% of them found once; the top ten carry roughly 14%. The sequenced sample consisted of PBMCs. This TCR derives from a woman between 40 and 50 years old in good health and CMV-seropositive. This sequence joins TRBV6-5 and TRBJ2-1; possible D gene TRBD2, 6 bases. The CDR3 nucleotides read TGTACCAGCAGCCGCGGGAAGGATGAGCAGTTCTTC. It is translated as CTSSRGKDEQFF.